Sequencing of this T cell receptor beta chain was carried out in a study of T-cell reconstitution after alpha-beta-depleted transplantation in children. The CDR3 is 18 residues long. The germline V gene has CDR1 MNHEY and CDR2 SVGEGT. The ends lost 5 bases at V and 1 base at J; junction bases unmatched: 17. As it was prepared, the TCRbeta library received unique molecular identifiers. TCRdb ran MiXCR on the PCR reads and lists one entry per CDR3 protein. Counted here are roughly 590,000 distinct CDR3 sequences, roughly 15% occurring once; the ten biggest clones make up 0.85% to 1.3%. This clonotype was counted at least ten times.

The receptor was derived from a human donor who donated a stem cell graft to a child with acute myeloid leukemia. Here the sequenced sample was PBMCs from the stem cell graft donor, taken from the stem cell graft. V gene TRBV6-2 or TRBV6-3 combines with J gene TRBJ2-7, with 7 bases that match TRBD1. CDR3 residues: CASSQHVWTGDRSYEQYF. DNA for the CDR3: TGTGCCAGCAGTCAACATGTTTGGACAGGCGATAGGTCCTACGAGCAGTACTTC.